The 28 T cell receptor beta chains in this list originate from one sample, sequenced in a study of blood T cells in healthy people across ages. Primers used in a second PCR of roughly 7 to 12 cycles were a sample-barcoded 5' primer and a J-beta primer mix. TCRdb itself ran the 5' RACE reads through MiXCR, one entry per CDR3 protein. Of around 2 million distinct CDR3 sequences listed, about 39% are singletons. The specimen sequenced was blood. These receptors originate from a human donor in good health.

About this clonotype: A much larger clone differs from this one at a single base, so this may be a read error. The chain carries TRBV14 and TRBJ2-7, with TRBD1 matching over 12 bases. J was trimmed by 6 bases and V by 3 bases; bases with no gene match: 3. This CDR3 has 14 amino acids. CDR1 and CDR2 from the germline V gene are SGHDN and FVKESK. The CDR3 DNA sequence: TGTGCCAGCAGCCACGGGACAGGGGGCCTCGAGCAGTACTTC. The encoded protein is CASSHGTGGLEQYF.

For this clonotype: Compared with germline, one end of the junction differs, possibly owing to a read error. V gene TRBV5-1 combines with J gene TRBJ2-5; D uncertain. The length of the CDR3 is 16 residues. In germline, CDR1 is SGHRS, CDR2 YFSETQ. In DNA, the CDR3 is TGCGTCAGCAGCTTGGCCAAGCCATTCCGTGGAGAGACCCAGTACTTC. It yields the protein CVSSLAKPFRGETQYF. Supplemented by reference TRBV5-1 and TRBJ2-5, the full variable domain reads KAGVTQTPRYLIKTRGQQVTLSCSPISGHRSVSWYQQTPGQGLQFLFEYFSETQRNKGNFPGRFSGRQFSNSRSEMNVSTLELGDSALYLCVSSLAKPFRGETQYFGPGTRLLVL.

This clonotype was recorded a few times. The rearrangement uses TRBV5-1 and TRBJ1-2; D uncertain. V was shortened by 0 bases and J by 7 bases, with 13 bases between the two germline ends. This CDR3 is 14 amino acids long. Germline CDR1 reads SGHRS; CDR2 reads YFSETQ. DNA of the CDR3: TGCGCCAGCAGCTTGGATGTCACCTCCGGTGGCTACACCTTC. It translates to CASSLDVTSGGYTF.

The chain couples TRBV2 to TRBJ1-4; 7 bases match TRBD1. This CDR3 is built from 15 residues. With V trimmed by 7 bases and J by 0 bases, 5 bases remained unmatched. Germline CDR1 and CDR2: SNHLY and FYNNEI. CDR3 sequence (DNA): TGTGCCAGCAATGGGGGGACAGCAACTAATGAAAAACTGTTTTTT. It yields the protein CASNGGTATNEKLFF.

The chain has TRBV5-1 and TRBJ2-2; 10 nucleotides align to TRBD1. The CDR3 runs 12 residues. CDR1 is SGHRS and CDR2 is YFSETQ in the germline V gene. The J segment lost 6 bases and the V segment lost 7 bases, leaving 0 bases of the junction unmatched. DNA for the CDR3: TGCGCCAGCGGACAGGGGGCCGGGGAGCTGTTTTTT. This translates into CASGQGAGELFF. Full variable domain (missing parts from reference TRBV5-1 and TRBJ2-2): KAGVTQTPRYLIKTRGQQVTLSCSPISGHRSVSWYQQTPGQGLQFLFEYFSETQRNKGNFPGRFSGRQFSNSRSEMNVSTLELGDSALYLCASGQGAGELFFGEGSRLTVL.

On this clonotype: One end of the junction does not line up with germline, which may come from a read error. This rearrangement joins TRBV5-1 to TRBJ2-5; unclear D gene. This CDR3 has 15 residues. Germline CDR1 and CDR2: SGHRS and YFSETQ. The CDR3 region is CAGSLAGTAQETQYF. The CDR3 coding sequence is TGCGCCGGCAGCTTGGCTGGAACAGCTCAAGAGACCCAGTACTTC.

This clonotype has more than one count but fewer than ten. The CDR3 nucleotides are TGCGCCAGCAGCTTACAGGGGGCTGGTAATTCACCCCTCCACTTT. Translated: CASSLQGAGNSPLHF. J is TRBJ1-6 and V is TRBV5-1; TRBD1 matches at 9 bases. Germline assignment: CDR1 SGHRS and CDR2 YFSETQ. The CDR3 loop spans 15 amino acids. The trim removed 2 bases at V and 6 bases at J, leaving 3 bases unmatched.

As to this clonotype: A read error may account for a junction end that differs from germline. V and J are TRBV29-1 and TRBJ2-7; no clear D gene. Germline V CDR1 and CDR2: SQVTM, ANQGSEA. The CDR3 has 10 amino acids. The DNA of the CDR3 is TGCGGCGTTTGCAGTTGCGAGCAGTACTTC. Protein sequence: CGVCSCEQYF.

The CDR3 region is CASSQDTLNEKLFF. The CDR3, as DNA: TGTGCCAGCAGCCAAGATACACTCAATGAAAAACTGTTTTTT. The chain recombines TRBV3-1 with TRBJ1-4; D remains unclear. Trimming took off 0 bases at V and 5 bases at J, with 7 bases between the two ends. The CDR3 length is 14 residues. Germline-derived CDR1 and CDR2 are LGHDT and YNNKEL (reference sequence).

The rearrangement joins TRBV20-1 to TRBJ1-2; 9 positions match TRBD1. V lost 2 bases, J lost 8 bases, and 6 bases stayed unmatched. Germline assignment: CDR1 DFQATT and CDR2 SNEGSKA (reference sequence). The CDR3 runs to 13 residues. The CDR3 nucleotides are TGCAGTGCTAGATACAGGGGGCTTAGGGGCTACACCTTC. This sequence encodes CSARYRGLRGYTF.

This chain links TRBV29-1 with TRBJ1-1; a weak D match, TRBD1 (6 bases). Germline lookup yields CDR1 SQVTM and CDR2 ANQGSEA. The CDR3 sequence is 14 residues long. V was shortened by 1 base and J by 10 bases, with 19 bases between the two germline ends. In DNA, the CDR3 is TGCAGCGTTGAAGCTGTGGGGGGGCGCACAGCAGCTTTCTTT. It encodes CSVEAVGGRTAAFF.

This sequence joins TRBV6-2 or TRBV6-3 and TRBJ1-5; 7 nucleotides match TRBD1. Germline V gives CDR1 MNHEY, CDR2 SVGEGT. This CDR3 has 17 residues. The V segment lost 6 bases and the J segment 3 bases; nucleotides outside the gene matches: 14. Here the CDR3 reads CASRGFTGTVNNQPQHF. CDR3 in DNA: TGTGCCAGCAGGGGCTTTACCGGGACAGTCAACAATCAGCCCCAGCATTTT.

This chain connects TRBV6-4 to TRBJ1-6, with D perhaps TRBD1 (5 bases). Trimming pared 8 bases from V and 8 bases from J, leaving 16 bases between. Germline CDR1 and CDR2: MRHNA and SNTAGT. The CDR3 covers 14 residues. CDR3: CASGQGGLYSPLHF. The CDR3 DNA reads TGTGCCAGCGGGCAGGGAGGCTTGTATTCACCCCTCCACTTT.

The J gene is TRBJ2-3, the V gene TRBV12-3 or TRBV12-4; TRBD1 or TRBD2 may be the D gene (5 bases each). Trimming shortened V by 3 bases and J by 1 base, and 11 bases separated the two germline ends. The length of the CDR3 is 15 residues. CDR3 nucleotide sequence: TGTGCCAGCAGTTTCTGGGGGTTTCGCACAGATACGCAGTATTTT. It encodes CASSFWGFRTDTQYF.

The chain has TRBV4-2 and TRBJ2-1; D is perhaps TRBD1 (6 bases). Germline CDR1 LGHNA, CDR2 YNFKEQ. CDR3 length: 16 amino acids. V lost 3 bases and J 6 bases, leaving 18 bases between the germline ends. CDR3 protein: CASSQNRDTRINEQFF. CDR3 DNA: TGTGCCAGCAGCCAGAATCGGGACACCCGAATCAATGAGCAGTTCTTC.

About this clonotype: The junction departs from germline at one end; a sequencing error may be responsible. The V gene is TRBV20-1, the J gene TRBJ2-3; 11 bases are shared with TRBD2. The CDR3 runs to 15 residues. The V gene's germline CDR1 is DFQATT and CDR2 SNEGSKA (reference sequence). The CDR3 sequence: CSAHSGGASTDAQYF. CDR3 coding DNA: TGCAGTGCTCATAGCGGGGGGGCTAGCACAGATGCGCAGTATTTT.

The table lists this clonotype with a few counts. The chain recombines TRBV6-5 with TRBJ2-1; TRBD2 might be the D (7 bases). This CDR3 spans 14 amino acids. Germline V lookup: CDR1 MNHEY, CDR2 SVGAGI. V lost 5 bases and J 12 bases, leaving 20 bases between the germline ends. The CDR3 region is CASSTTRQGGVQFF. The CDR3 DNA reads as TGTGCCAGCAGTACCACCCGCCAAGGGGGGGTGCAGTTCTTC.

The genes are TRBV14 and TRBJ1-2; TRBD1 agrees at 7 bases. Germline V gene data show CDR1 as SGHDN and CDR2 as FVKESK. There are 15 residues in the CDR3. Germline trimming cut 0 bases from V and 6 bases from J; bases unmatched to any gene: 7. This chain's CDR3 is CASSQDMTGYDGYTF. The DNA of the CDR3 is TGTGCCAGCAGCCAAGATATGACAGGGTATGATGGCTACACCTTC.

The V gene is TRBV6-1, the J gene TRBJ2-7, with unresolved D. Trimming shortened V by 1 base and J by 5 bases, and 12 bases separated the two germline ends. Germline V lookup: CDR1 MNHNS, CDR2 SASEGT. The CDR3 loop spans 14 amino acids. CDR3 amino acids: CASSEGRSAHEQYF. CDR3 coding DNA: TGTGCCAGCAGTGAAGGCAGGTCTGCCCACGAGCAGTACTTC.

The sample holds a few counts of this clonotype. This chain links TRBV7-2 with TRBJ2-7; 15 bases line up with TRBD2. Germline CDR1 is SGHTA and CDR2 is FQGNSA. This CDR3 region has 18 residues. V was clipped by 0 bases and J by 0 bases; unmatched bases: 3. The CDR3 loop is CASSLAGLAGGLSYEQYF. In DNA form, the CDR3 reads TGTGCCAGCAGCTTAGCGGGACTAGCGGGGGGCCTCTCCTACGAGCAGTACTTC.

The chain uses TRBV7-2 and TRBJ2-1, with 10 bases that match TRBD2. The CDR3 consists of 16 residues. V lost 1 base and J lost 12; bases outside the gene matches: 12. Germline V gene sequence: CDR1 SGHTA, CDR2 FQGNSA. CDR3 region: CASSLGTRTSGTWQFF. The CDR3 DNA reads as TGTGCCAGCAGCTTAGGAACTAGGACTAGCGGTACTTGGCAGTTCTTC.

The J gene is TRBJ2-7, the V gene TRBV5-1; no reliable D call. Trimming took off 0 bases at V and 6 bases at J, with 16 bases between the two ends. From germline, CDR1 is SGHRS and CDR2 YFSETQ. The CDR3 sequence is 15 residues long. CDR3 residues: CASSLGQDWKAEQYF. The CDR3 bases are TGCGCCAGCAGCTTGGGTCAGGATTGGAAAGCCGAGCAGTACTTC.

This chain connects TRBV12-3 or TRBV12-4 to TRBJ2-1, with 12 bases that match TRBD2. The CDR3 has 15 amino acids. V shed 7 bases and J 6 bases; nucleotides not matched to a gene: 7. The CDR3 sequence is CASTPLAGGPNEQFF. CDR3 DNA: TGTGCCAGCACCCCTCTAGCGGGGGGGCCCAATGAGCAGTTCTTC.

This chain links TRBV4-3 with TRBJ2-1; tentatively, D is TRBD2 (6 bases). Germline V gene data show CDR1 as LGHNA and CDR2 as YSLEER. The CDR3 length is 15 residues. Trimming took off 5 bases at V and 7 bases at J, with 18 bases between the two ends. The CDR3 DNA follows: TGCGCCAGCAGCAGGAGACTCTCGGAGGGGAATGAGCAGTTCTTC. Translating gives CASSRRLSEGNEQFF.

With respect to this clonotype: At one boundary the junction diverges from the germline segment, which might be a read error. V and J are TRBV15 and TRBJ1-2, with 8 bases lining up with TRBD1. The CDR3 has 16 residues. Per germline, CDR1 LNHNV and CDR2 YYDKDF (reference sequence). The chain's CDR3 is CATSRGQGQGNFGYTF. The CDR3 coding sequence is TGTGCCACCAGCAGAGGTCAAGGACAGGGAAACTTTGGCTACACCTTC.

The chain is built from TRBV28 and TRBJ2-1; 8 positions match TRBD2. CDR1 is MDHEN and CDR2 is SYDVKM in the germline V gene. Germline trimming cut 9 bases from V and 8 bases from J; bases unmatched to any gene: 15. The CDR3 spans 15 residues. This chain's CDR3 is CASALPGLVSDEQFF. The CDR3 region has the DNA TGTGCCAGTGCACTCCCGGGACTAGTTAGCGATGAGCAGTTCTTC.

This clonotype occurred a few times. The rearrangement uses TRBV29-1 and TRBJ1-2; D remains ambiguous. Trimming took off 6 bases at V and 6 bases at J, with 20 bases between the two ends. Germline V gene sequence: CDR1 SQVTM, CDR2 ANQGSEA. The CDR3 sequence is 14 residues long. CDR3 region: CSVVDGVMKDGYTF. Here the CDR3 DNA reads TGCAGCGTCGTTGACGGAGTGATGAAGGATGGCTACACCTTC.

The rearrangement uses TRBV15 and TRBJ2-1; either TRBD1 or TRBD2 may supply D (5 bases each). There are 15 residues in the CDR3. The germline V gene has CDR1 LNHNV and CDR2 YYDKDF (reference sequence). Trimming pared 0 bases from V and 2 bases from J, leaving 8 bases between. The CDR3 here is CATSRDRDPYNEQFF. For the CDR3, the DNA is TGTGCCACCAGCAGAGACAGGGACCCCTACAATGAGCAGTTCTTC.